These 25 T cell receptor beta chains were sequenced from one sample in a study of blood T cell repertoires in COVID-19. TCRdb's table, derived via immunoSEQ multiplex PCR, lists solely in-frame clones and lacks some. The top ten hold roughly 2.3% of the sample, which has more than 13,000 clones, about 89% seen once. What was sequenced was peripheral blood. The receptors stem from a woman between 65 and 79 years old in a cohort sampled during active or convalescent COVID-19.

The J gene is TRBJ2-3, the V gene TRBV5-6; 11 nucleotides match TRBD1. CDR1 is SGHDT and CDR2 is YYEEEE in the germline V gene. The V gene end was trimmed by 0 bases and the J gene end by 3 bases; junction bases not matched to a gene: 12. The CDR3 totals 19 residues. This CDR3 is CASSLDGTGGGGMTDTQYF. The DNA for the CDR3 is TGTGCCAGCAGCTTGGACGGGACAGGGGGAGGGGGCATGACAGATACGCAGTATTTT.

This clone was observed a handful of times. This chain uses TRBV3-1 (or the pseudogene TRBV3-2) with TRBJ2-7; D is possibly TRBD2 (5 bases). Per the germline V gene, CDR1 is LGHDT and CDR2 is YNNKEL (reference sequence). Deletions cut 7 bases from V and 5 bases from J, with 9 bases between. The CDR3 covers 11 residues. This CDR3 reads CASTSRDEQYF. Written as DNA, the CDR3 is TGTGCCAGCACCTCGAGGGACGAGCAGTACTTC.

V gene TRBV7-2 combines with J gene TRBJ1-6; weak D call: TRBD1 (6 bases). This CDR3 is built from 16 residues. CDR1 and CDR2 from the germline V gene are SGHTA and FQGNSA. V lost 4 bases, J lost 7 bases, and 17 bases lay in between. The chain's CDR3 is CASSSNAGTQNSPLHF. The CDR3 nucleotides are TGTGCCAGCAGCTCTAACGCCGGGACACAGAATTCACCCCTCCACTTT.

The CDR3 nucleotides read TGTGCCAGCAGCTTAGATCGGCGGGGGGGCGGAGATACGCAGTATTTT. The encoded protein is CASSLDRRGGGDTQYF. V is TRBV7-9 and J is TRBJ2-3, with 9 bases aligning to TRBD2. The V gene's germline CDR1 is SEHNR and CDR2 FQNEAQ (reference sequence). The CDR3 is 16 residues long. V gave up 1 base and J gave up 5 bases; unmatched junction bases: 7.

This clone has just a few counts. The chain uses TRBV4-1 and TRBJ2-2; 14 positions match TRBD2. The CDR3 runs to 18 residues. V lost 1 base to trimming and J lost 5 bases; unmatched junction nucleotides: 6. Germline values: CDR1 MGHRA, CDR2 YSYEKL. CDR3 coding DNA: TGCGCCAGCAGCCAAGCGGGACTAGCGGGGGCGGGAACCGGGGAGCTGTTTTTT. It is translated as CASSQAGLAGAGTGELFF.

This chain joins TRBV27 and TRBJ1-3; D is ambiguous. V was pared by 7 bases and J by 14 bases, with 6 bases between. This CDR3 is 8 amino acids long. Per germline, CDR1 MNHEY and CDR2 SMNVEV (reference sequence). The CDR3, as DNA: TGTGCCAGCATCCTCCTATATTTT. It codes for CASILLYF.

The chain recombines TRBV9 with TRBJ1-2, with no clear D. The CDR3 sequence is 13 residues long. Trimming cost V 0 bases and J 7 bases, with 10 bases left between them. Germline lookup yields CDR1 SGDLS and CDR2 YYNGEE. Written as DNA, the CDR3 is TGTGCCAGCAGCGTAGCGGCCCAGGCTGGCTACACCTTC. Residues: CASSVAAQAGYTF.

This sequence joins TRBV10-1 and TRBJ1-5; no clear D. With 11 bases removed from V and 0 bases from J, the gap between germline ends came to 14 bases. Germline V gene lookup returns CDR1 WNHNN and CDR2 SYGVQD (reference sequence). The CDR3 is 14 residues long. CDR3 DNA sequence: TGCGCCCGAGTAGGGAGAATTAGCAATCAGCCCCAGCATTTT. Encoded protein: CARVGRISNQPQHF.

The chain links TRBV6-5 to TRBJ2-1, with 7 bases lining up with TRBD1. Germline values: CDR1 MNHEY, CDR2 SVGAGI. V gave up 0 bases and J gave up 2 bases; unmatched junction bases: 4. This CDR3 region has 16 residues. CDR3 coding DNA: TGTGCCAGCAGTTACTCCTGGACAGGTCCCTACAATGAGCAGTTCTTC. Encoded protein: CASSYSWTGPYNEQFF.

V and J are TRBV30 and TRBJ2-7, with 12 bases matching TRBD2. The germline V gene has CDR1 GTSNPN and CDR2 SVGIG (reference sequence). V lost 0 bases and J lost 2; bases outside the gene matches: 2. The CDR3 covers 15 residues. CDR3 sequence reads: CAWSVRLAGAYEQYF. In DNA, the CDR3 is TGTGCCTGGAGTGTACGACTAGCGGGGGCCTACGAGCAGTACTTC. The complete variable domain, with remaining parts taken from reference TRBV30 and TRBJ2-7, reads SQTIHQWPATLVQPVGSPLSLECTVEGTSNPNLYWYRQAAGRGLQLLFYSVGIGQISSEVPQNLSASRPQDRQFILSSKKLLLSDSGFYLCAWSVRLAGAYEQYFGPGTRLTVT.

The J gene is TRBJ1-2, the V gene TRBV6-5; TRBD1 agrees at 7 bases. The CDR3 loop spans 16 amino acids. V shed 0 bases and J 8 bases; nucleotides not matched to a gene: 12. Germline V gene data show CDR1 as MNHEY and CDR2 as SVGAGI. The CDR3 DNA is TGTGCCAGCAGTTACTCGATTTTCCACAGGGGTGGCGGCTACACCTTC. Its protein is CASSYSIFHRGGGYTF.

Only one count was recorded for this clone. The chain couples TRBV4-3 to TRBJ1-1, with D possibly TRBD1 on 5 matching bases. The CDR3 totals 15 residues. The germline CDR1 and CDR2 sequences are LGHNA and YSLEER. Trimming took 0 bases from V and 6 from J, leaving 14 bases between them. The CDR3 region has the DNA TGCGCCAGCAGCCAAGATCTGGCAGGGTGGCCTGAAGCTTTCTTT. Translated, it gives CASSQDLAGWPEAFF.

The chain combines TRBV5-1 with TRBJ2-5, with no clear D. Germline-derived CDR1 and CDR2 are SGHRS and YFSETQ. This CDR3 comprises 15 residues. V lost 0 bases and J lost 5, with 14 bases in between. In nucleotides, the CDR3 is TGCGCCAGCAGCTTGGAATCAGGCCTTTGGGAGACCCAGTACTTC. It specifies CASSLESGLWETQYF.

The V gene is TRBV7-9, the J gene TRBJ1-2, with a possible D match to TRBD1 (6 bases). The CDR3 loop spans 18 amino acids. Germline lookup yields CDR1 SEHNR and CDR2 FQNEAQ (reference sequence). V was shortened by 4 bases and J by 3 bases, with 24 bases between the two germline ends. The CDR3, as DNA: TGTGCCAGCAGCTCTATGGGGCGCCCTAAGACAGGATACTATGGCTACACCTTC. Amino acids: CASSSMGRPKTGYYGYTF. Based on the CDR3 plus reference TRBV7-9 and TRBJ1-2, the full variable domain is DTGVSQNPRHKITKRGQNVTFRCDPISEHNRLYWYRQTLGQGPEFLTYFQNEAQLEKSRLLSDRFSAERPKGSFSTLEIQRTEQGDSAMYLCASSSMGRPKTGYYGYTFGSGTRLTVV.

This clone is a singleton in its sample. The V call is TRBV7-2, the J call TRBJ2-1, with TRBD1 as a possible D gene (6 bases). Germline loops: CDR1 SGHTA, CDR2 FQGNSA. This CDR3 is 14 amino acids long. With 1 base removed from V and 9 bases from J, the gap between germline ends came to 13 bases. The CDR3 region has the DNA TGTGCCAGCAGCTTAGACCCGGTGACAGGTGAGCAGTTCTTC. This codes for CASSLDPVTGEQFF.

This chain joins TRBV28 and TRBJ2-7, with D possibly TRBD1 on 6 matching bases. CDR3 length: 15 residues. V was trimmed by 5 bases and J by 0 bases, leaving 14 bases between them. From germline, CDR1 is MDHEN and CDR2 SYDVKM. The CDR3 nucleotides are TGTGCCAGCAGTCCTAGGGGGACGGGCTCCTACGAGCAGTACTTC. Amino acids: CASSPRGTGSYEQYF.

This sequence joins TRBV7-9 and TRBJ1-3; no clear D gene. The CDR3 is made up of 19 amino acids. Looked up from germline, CDR1 is SEHNR and CDR2 is FQNEAQ (reference sequence). The germline V and J ends were trimmed by 3 bases and 1 base, with 22 bases remaining between them. The CDR3 loop is CASSFRQEWAALSGNTIYF. The CDR3 bases are TGTGCCAGCAGCTTTCGTCAAGAGTGGGCAGCACTTTCTGGAAACACCATATATTTT.

The chain couples TRBV28 to TRBJ2-4, with 7 bases that match TRBD2. The length of the CDR3 is 16 residues. Germline-derived CDR1 and CDR2 are MDHEN and SYDVKM. Trimming cost V 6 bases and J 0 bases; bases outside gene matches: 8. The CDR3 region has the DNA TGTGCCAGCAGCGGCCGGGCGGGGGTAGCCAAAAACATTCAGTACTTC. It encodes CASSGRAGVAKNIQYF.

This chain uses TRBV27 with TRBJ1-3; perhaps TRBD1 as D (6 bases). The CDR3 contains 19 residues. Trimming stripped 0 bases from V and 3 bases from J, with 21 bases between. Germline V CDR1 and CDR2: MNHEY, SMNVEV (reference sequence). Written as DNA, the CDR3 is TGTGCCAGCAGTTTATCCCCCCCACGGCAGGGGTGGATTGGAAACACCATATATTTT. As protein: CASSLSPPRQGWIGNTIYF.

The rearrangement links TRBV9 to TRBJ2-7; D not certain. Germline loops: CDR1 SGDLS, CDR2 YYNGEE. The length of the CDR3 is 15 residues. The V end lost 0 bases, the J end lost 6 bases, and 16 bases lay between the germline ends. The DNA for the CDR3 is TGTGCCAGCAGCGTAGCTTCGGTCGAGGATGGCGAGCAGTACTTC. Translating it yields CASSVASVEDGEQYF.

This clone was detected once. This chain uses TRBV10-3 with TRBJ2-5; 7 bases are a match to TRBD2. The germline CDR1 and CDR2 sequences are ENHRY and SYGVKD. The CDR3 contains 14 residues. Losses at the gene ends were 6 bases for V and 5 bases for J; bases not matched to a gene: 9. The CDR3 spells CAIRGGGSGETQYF. In DNA form, the CDR3 reads TGTGCCATCAGAGGCGGGGGTTCCGGGGAGACCCAGTACTTC.

J is TRBJ2-5 and V is TRBV6-5; tentative D call: TRBD2 (5 bases). From germline, CDR1 is MNHEY and CDR2 SVGAGI. The CDR3 extends over 14 amino acids. V lost 7 bases, J lost 6 bases, and 18 bases lay in between. The CDR3 reads CASKGGVERKTQYF. CDR3 in DNA: TGTGCCAGCAAAGGAGGAGTGGAGAGAAAGACCCAGTACTTC.

The chain is built from TRBV2 and TRBJ2-5; no firm D call. V was pared by 6 bases and J by 4 bases, with 6 bases between. The V gene's germline CDR1 is SNHLY and CDR2 FYNNEI. The CDR3 contains 11 residues. The CDR3 DNA follows: TGTGCCAGCAGCGTCGGAGAGACCCAGTACTTC. This gives the protein CASSVGETQYF.

This rearrangement joins TRBV24-1 to TRBJ2-6; 7 bases agree with TRBD2. The CDR3 length is 17 residues. Germline CDR1 and CDR2: KGHDR and SFDVKD. V trimming: 9 bases; J trimming: 1 base; junction bases outside the gene matches: 11. CDR3 region: CATWTVVGGSGANVLTF. CDR3 sequence (DNA): TGTGCCACCTGGACGGTGGTGGGGGGGTCTGGGGCCAACGTCCTGACTTTC.

This clone has a handful of counts. The junction departs from the called germline gene at one end, perhaps through a read error. The chain joins TRBV2 to TRBJ1-6; a weak D match, TRBD1 (6 bases). Germline V gene data show CDR1 as SNHLY and CDR2 as FYNNEI. This CDR3 region has 16 residues. The DNA for the CDR3 is TGTGCCAGCAGCCAACAGGGAACGTCCTCTAATTCACCCCTCCACTTT. It encodes CASSQQGTSSNSPLHF.